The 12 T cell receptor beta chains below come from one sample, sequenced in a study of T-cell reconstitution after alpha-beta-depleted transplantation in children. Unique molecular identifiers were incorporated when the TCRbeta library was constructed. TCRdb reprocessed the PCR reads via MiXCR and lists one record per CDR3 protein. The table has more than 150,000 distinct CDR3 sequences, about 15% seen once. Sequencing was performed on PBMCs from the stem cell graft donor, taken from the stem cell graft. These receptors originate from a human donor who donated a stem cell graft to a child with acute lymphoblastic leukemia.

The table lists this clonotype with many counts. CDR3 in amino acids: CSALGLDTGELFF. CDR3 bases: TGCAGCGCGCTGGGACTAGACACCGGGGAGCTGTTTTTT. This sequence joins TRBV29-1 and TRBJ2-2, with TRBD2 matching over 8 bases. This CDR3 contains 13 residues. CDR1 SQVTM and CDR2 ANQGSEA come from the germline V gene. The junction had 4 bases not matched to a gene; V was cut back by 7 bases and J by 3 bases.

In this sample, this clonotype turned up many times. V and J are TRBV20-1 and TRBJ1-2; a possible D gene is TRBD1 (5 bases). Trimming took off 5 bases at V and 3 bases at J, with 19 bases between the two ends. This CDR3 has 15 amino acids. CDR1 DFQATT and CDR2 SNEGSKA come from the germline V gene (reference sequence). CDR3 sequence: CSAANRKGRDYGYTF. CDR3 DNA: TGCAGTGCTGCAAATCGGAAGGGGCGCGACTATGGCTACACCTTC.

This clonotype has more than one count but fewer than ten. CDR3 sequence: CASSRRQGEDTGELFF. The CDR3 DNA is TGTGCCAGTAGTCGACGACAGGGTGAGGACACCGGGGAGCTGTTTTTT. The V gene is TRBV19, the J gene TRBJ2-2; 7 bases are shared with TRBD1. This CDR3 region has 16 residues. V dropped 5 bases and J dropped 3; count of bases not matched to a gene: 9. Germline loops: CDR1 LNHDA, CDR2 SQIVND (reference sequence).

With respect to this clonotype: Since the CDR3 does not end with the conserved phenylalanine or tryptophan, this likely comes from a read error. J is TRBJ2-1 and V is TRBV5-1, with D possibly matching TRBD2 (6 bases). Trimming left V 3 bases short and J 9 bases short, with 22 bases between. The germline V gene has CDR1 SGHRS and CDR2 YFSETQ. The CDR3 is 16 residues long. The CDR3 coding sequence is TGCGCCAGCAGCTCCACCCTAGGCGGGACTGGCAGTGAGCAGTTCTTG. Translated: CASSSTLGGTGSEQFL.

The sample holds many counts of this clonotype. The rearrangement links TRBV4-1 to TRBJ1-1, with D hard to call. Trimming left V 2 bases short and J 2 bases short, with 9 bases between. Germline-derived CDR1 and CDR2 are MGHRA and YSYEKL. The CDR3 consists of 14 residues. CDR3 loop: CASSQMGINTEAFF. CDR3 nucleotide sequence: TGCGCCAGCAGCCAAATGGGGATTAACACTGAAGCTTTCTTT.

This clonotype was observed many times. This chain's CDR3 is CASSFSKIAAHDLAKNIQYF. CDR3 DNA: TGTGCCAGCAGCTTTTCCAAAATAGCGGCTCATGATTTAGCCAAAAACATTCAGTACTTC. The V call is TRBV11-2, the J call TRBJ2-4, with D tentatively TRBD2 (6 bases). The CDR3 is 20 amino acids. Germline CDR1 reads SGHAT; CDR2 reads FQNNGV. The V end was cut by 3 bases, the J end by 0 bases, with 24 bases between.

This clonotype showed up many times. The DNA of the CDR3 is TGTGCCAGCTCACTAACGAGTGGGACTAGGCTTGATGAGCAGTTCTTC. It translates to CASSLTSGTRLDEQFF. The chain links TRBV18 to TRBJ2-1; 8 positions agree with TRBD2. Germline CDR1 reads KGHSH; CDR2 reads LQKENI. J was trimmed by 8 bases and V by 4 bases; bases with no gene match: 13. The length of the CDR3 is 16 residues.

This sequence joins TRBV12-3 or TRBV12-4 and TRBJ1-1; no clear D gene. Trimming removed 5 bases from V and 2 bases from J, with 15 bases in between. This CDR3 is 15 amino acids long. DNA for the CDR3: TGTGCCAGCAGTCCTAATCGTCGACCCAACACTGAAGCTTTCTTT. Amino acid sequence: CASSPNRRPNTEAFF.

The chain's CDR3 is CASSEDRAKNIQYF. As DNA, the CDR3 is TGTGCCAGCAGTGAAGACAGGGCCAAAAACATTCAGTACTTC. The V gene is TRBV11-2, the J gene TRBJ2-4; a possible D gene is TRBD1 (6 bases). Deletions cut 6 bases from V and 1 base from J, with 10 bases between. CDR3 length: 14 residues. Looked up from germline, CDR1 is SGHAT and CDR2 is FQNNGV. The full variable domain, completed using reference TRBV11-2 and TRBJ2-4, is EAGVAQSPRYKIIEKRQSVAFWCNPISGHATLYWYQQILGQGPKLLIQFQNNGVVDDSQLPKDRFSAERLKGVDSTLKIQPAKLEDSAVYLCASSEDRAKNIQYFGAGTRLSVL.

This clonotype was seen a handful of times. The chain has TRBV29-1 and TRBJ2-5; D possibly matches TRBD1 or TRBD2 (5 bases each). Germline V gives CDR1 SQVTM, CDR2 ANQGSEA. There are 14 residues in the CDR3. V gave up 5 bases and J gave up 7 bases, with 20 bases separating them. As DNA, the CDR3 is TGCAGCGTTACCCAGGACTCAGGTGGGGGGACCCAGTACTTC. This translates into CSVTQDSGGGTQYF.

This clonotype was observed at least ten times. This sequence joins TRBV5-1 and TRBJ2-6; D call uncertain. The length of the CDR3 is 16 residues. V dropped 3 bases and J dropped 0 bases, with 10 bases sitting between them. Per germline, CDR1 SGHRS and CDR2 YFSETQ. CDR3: CASSSDRRSGANVLTF. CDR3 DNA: TGCGCCAGCAGCTCGGACCGTCGCTCTGGGGCCAACGTCCTGACTTTC.

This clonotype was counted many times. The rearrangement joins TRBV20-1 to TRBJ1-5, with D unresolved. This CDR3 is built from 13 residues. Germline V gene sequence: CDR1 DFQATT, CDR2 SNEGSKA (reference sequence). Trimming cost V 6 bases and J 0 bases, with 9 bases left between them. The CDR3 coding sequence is TGCAGTGCGGTGGCATCTAGCAATCAGCCCCAGCATTTT. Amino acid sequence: CSAVASSNQPQHF.